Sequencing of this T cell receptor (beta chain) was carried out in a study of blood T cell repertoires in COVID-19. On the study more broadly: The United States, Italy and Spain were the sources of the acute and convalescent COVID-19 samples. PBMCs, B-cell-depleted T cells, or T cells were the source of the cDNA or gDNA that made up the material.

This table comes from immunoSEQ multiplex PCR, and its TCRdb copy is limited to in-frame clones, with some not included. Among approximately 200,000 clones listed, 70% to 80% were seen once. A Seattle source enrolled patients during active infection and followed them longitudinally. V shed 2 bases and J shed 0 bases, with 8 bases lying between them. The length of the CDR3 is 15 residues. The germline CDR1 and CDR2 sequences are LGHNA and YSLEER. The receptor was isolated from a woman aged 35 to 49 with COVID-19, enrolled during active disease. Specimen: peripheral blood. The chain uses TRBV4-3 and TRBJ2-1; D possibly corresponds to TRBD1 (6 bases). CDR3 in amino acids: CASSQTGISYNEQFF. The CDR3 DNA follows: TGCGCCAGCAGCCAAACAGGGATCTCCTACAATGAGCAGTTCTTC.